This TCR beta chain derives from a study of spatial heterogeneity in lung cancer. Study in general: Averaged across combinations, each unique TCR and UMI pairing appeared more than ten times in raw reads, which were uncorrected. Overall study findings and caveats: Ubiquitous expanded TCR counts tracked ubiquitous nonsynonymous mutations, and regional counts tracked regional ones. Counts of expanded intratumoral alpha and beta TCRs tracked tumor mutation counts.

In regard to this clonotype: The antigen remains unidentified.

Stated time point: sample taken at primary tumor resection. Untreated early-stage non-small cell lung cancer patients, 72 in total, were the donors. The CDR3 sequence is 14 residues long. The germline V gene encodes CDR1 MNHEY and CDR2 SVGAGI. Trimming cost V 7 bases and J 2 bases, with 14 bases left between them. One entry per CDR3 protein results from TCRdb running MiXCR on the 5' RACE reads. This table holds more than 25,000 distinct CDR3 sequences, approximately 6.5% found once. This sample comprised lung tumor tissue, obtained at surgery. The clonotype comes from a male donor with early-stage non-small cell lung cancer. The V call is TRBV6-5, the J call TRBJ2-5, with a possible D match to TRBD1 (5 bases). CDR3 protein: CASTDRSVQETQYF. CDR3 sequence (DNA): TGTGCCAGCACCGACAGATCGGTTCAAGAGACCCAGTACTTC.